This T cell receptor (beta chain) was found in a study of T cell changes during pregnancy in multiple sclerosis. Produced via immunoSEQ multiplex PCR; TCRdb's table is partial and in-frame only. The sample lists about 59,000 clones, about 83% occurring once. V lost 7 bases and J 6 bases, leaving 14 bases between the germline ends. The CDR3 spans 13 residues. Germline lookup yields CDR1 WNHNN and CDR2 SYGVQD (reference sequence). The clonotype was recovered from a human donor whose cells served as feeder cells for cultures in a pregnancy study. The V and J genes are TRBV10-1 and TRBJ2-3; D may be TRBD1 (6 bases). Sequenced sample: peripheral blood from another person, used as feeder cells. The CDR3 here is CASKSSGDDTQYF. As DNA, the CDR3 is TGCGCCAGCAAATCATCAGGGGATGATACGCAGTATTTT.